This T cell receptor (beta chain) appears in the sequencing data of a study of technical replicates of blood from a few donors. V lost 3 bases, J lost 4 bases, and 8 bases stayed unmatched. Germline V gene sequence: CDR1 SGHNT, CDR2 YYREEE (reference sequence). CDR3 length: 15 residues. Libraries were prepared by immunoSEQ multiplex PCR; TCRdb keeps only in-frame clonotypes and omits some of them. This table holds 100,000 or so clones, 96% found once. The sequence came from a human donor in good health. This chain links TRBV5-4 with TRBJ1-2, with TRBD1 matching over 8 bases. The sequenced sample was T cells isolated from PBMCs. CDR3 sequence: CASSSGQAGVYGYTF. As DNA, the CDR3 is TGTGCCAGCAGCTCGGGACAGGCGGGAGTCTATGGCTACACCTTC.